These T cell receptor beta chains were read from a single sample in a study of blood T cell repertoires in COVID-19. The repertoire was sequenced with immunoSEQ multiplex PCR; TCRdb's copy has only in-frame clones and lacks some. The data contain 440,000 or so clones, around nine tenths of them singletons. Source material: peripheral blood. Source of these receptors: a middle-aged woman with COVID-19, enrolled during active disease. CDR3s include the opening cysteine and the closing phenylalanine or tryptophan. A D gene is named only where the DNA matches it firmly. Clone size is given for some rows only: seen once, a few or many times, or a class if the clone is expanded.

size	D	V	J	DNA	CDR3
.	.	TRBV27	TRBJ2-1	TGTGCCAGCAGTTTGGGGGGGCCTGGGTCCTACAATGAGCAGTTCTTC	CASSLGGPGSYNEQFF
.	TRBD1	TRBV30	TRBJ2-3	TGTGCCTGGGGCCGGCCGGACAGGTCTAGCACAGATACGCAGTATTTT	CAWGRPDRSSTDTQYF
.	TRBD2	TRBV5-1	TRBJ2-5	TGCGCCAGCAGCTTGGCCGGGCTAGCGGGAACCCCCCAAGAGACCCAGTACTTC	CASSLAGLAGTPQETQYF
.	.	TRBV5-1	TRBJ1-1	TGCGCCAGCAGCTTGAGGGACACCCTGAACACTGAAGCTTTCTTT	CASSLRDTLNTEAFF
.	.	TRBV18	TRBJ1-1	TGTGCCAGCTCACCTTACCGGGACTCTGAAGCTTTCTTT	CASSPYRDSEAFF
.	.	TRBV5-1	TRBJ1-6	TGCGCCAGCAGCTTGTATGTTCAGGGAGGAGAATCACCCCTCCACTTT	CASSLYVQGGESPLHF
.	TRBD1	TRBV7-3	TRBJ2-1	TGTGCCAGCAGCGATCGGGACAGGGGTAACAATGAGCAGTTCTTC	CASSDRDRGNNEQFF
.	.	TRBV7-9	TRBJ2-1	TGTGCCAGCAGCTTAGGCAATACAGGGTACAATGAGCAGTTCTTC	CASSLGNTGYNEQFF
.	.	TRBV7-9	TRBJ2-7	TGTGCCAGCAGCTGGGCTGGTTCCTACGAGCAGTACTTC	CASSWAGSYEQYF
.	.	TRBV30	TRBJ1-5	TGTGCCTGGAGTAAGGAGGAGAATCAGCCCCAGCATTTT	CAWSKEENQPQHF
once	TRBD1	TRBV6-1	TRBJ1-4	TGTGCCAGCAGTGAATGGGTTCAGGGGGCTCTTAATGAAAAACTGTTTTTT	CASSEWVQGALNEKLFF
.	TRBD1	TRBV18	TRBJ1-2	TGTGCCAGCTCAGTGACAGGGGAAAGTGGCTACACCTTC	CASSVTGESGYTF
.	.	TRBV18	TRBJ1-4	TGTGCCAGCTCACCACGCCAGGGGAATCGGGCTAATGAAAAACTGTTTTTT	CASSPRQGNRANEKLFF
.	.	TRBV6-1	TRBJ1-6	TGTGCCAGCAGTGAACGGTATGGGCAGGCTGCACCCCTCCACTTT	CASSERYGQAAPLHF
.	TRBD1	TRBV5-1	TRBJ1-1	TGCGCCAGCAGCACCGACGGGACAGGAGCTTTCTTT	CASSTDGTGAFF
.	.	TRBV5-1	TRBJ2-3	TGCGCCAGCAGCTTGGGTCCCAGGGTCAGAGATACGCAGTATTTT	CASSLGPRVRDTQYF
.	TRBD2	TRBV5-1	TRBJ2-1	TGCGCCAGCAGCTTGGGGCAGGCGGGAGGTTTAAATGAGCAGTTCTTC	CASSLGQAGGLNEQFF
.	TRBD1	TRBV3-1/TRBV3-2	TRBJ2-7	TGTGCCAGCAGCCAAGAGGGACAGAACTACGAGCAGTACTTC	CASSQEGQNYEQYF
few	TRBD1	TRBV27	TRBJ1-2	TGTGCCAGCAGTTTGAAAACCGGGACAGGGACATACTATGGCTACACCTTC	CASSLKTGTGTYYGYTF
.	.	TRBV28	TRBJ2-5	TGTGCCAGCATCCTCCTGGTTTCAGGGCCAGAGACCCAGTACTTC	CASILLVSGPETQYF
.	.	TRBV6-6	TRBJ1-2	TGTGCCAGCAGTTCCCTATCCCGGTGGTATGGCTACACCTTC	CASSSLSRWYGYTF
.	.	TRBV28	TRBJ1-2	TGTGCCACCCTACCGGCGGAGGGCACAGGCGTTGGTTATGGCTACACCTTC	CATLPAEGTGVGYGYTF
.	TRBD2	TRBV5-6	TRBJ2-3	TGTGCCAGCAGTTTGGGTTGGAGCGGGGGGGCTGATACGCAGTATTTT	CASSLGWSGGADTQYF
.	TRBD1	TRBV5-4	TRBJ2-7	TGTGCCAGCAGCTGGCGACAGGGGGCAGGGGAGCAGTACTTC	CASSWRQGAGEQYF
.	TRBD1	TRBV4-1	TRBJ1-3	TGCGCCAGCAGCCAAGAGCGACAGGGACTTGGAAACACCATATATTTT	CASSQERQGLGNTIYF
.	.	TRBV9	TRBJ1-2	TGTGCCAGCAGCGTCCCAGACTATGGCTACACCTTC	CASSVPDYGYTF
few	.	TRBV3-1/TRBV3-2	TRBJ1-6	TGTGCCAGCAGCCAATCCAGGGCACATTCACCCCTCCACTTT	CASSQSRAHSPLHF
.	TRBD1	TRBV6-2/TRBV6-3	TRBJ1-6	TGTGCCAGCAGTCACTCGGGACAGTGGAATTCACCCCTCCACTTT	CASSHSGQWNSPLHF
few	.	TRBV6-6	TRBJ2-7	TGTGCCGGGGGGAAGGGGTCCTACGAGCAGTACTTC	CAGGKGSYEQYF
.	TRBD2	TRBV30	TRBJ2-3	TGTGCCTGGAGGTCGCTCGGGGGGGCAGATACGCAGTATTTT	CAWRSLGGADTQYF
.	.	TRBV30	TRBJ1-4	TGTGCCTGGAGTGTAGGGGGTGAAAAACTGTTTTTT	CAWSVGGEKLFF
.	TRBD1	TRBV5-1	TRBJ2-1	TGCGCCAGCAGAACCAGAGGGACAGACTCCTACAATGAGCAGTTCTTC	CASRTRGTDSYNEQFF
.	.	TRBV13	TRBJ1-6	TGTGCCAGCAGCGGCAGCTCCTATAATTCACCCCTCCACTTT	CASSGSSYNSPLHF
.	TRBD2	TRBV6-1	TRBJ2-2	TGTGCCAGCAGTGAACTAGCGGGAGGGCCCGGGGAGCTGTTTTTT	CASSELAGGPGELFF
.	.	TRBV9	TRBJ1-4	TGTGCCAGCGGCCGACAGGCTCTGGATGAAAAACTGTTTTTT	CASGRQALDEKLFF
.	TRBD2	TRBV5-1	TRBJ2-3	TGCGCCTCCAGGGCGGGGGTGGTCGCAGATACGCAGTATTTT	CASRAGVVADTQYF
.	.	TRBV28	TRBJ1-1	TGTGCCAGCAGTCCATCGACACGCCGTGAAGCTTTCTTT	CASSPSTRREAFF
.	.	TRBV23-1	TRBJ1-2	TGCGCCAGCAGTCATATCAGGGAAAATGCCCTAAAGATCGAGGGCTACACCTTC	CASSHIRENALKIEGYTF
.	TRBD1	TRBV5-1	TRBJ2-2	TGCGCCAGCCAACTAGCTTCAGGGACAGGGAACACCGGGGAGCTGTTTTTT	CASQLASGTGNTGELFF
.	TRBD2	TRBV7-6	TRBJ2-5	TGTGCCAGCAGCTTACCTCTAACGGGGGCGGGGGGCACCCAGTACTTC	CASSLPLTGAGGTQYF
.	TRBD1	TRBV13	TRBJ2-3	TGTGCCAGCAGCACCGGACAGGGCACAGATACGCAGTATTTT	CASSTGQGTDTQYF
.	TRBD2	TRBV18	TRBJ2-1	TGTGCCAGCTCACCCACAATCCGGGGGGGACCCTACAATGAGCAGTTCTTC	CASSPTIRGGPYNEQFF
few	TRBD1	TRBV24-1	TRBJ1-5	TGTGCCACCAGTGGGGGGACAGGGGGCACTCAGCCCCAGCATTTT	CATSGGTGGTQPQHF
.	.	TRBV4-3	TRBJ1-2	TGCGCCAGCAGCCAAGAGGGCAGGGGATATGGCTACACCTTC	CASSQEGRGYGYTF
.	.	TRBV14	TRBJ2-3	TGTGCCAGCAGCCGCCGTCCGGGAGTTGGAGATACGCAGTATTTT	CASSRRPGVGDTQYF
.	.	TRBV18	TRBJ1-6	TGTGCCAGCTCACCCCCGGAGGGAGGATCACCCCTCCACTTT	CASSPPEGGSPLHF
.	.	TRBV7-8	TRBJ1-2	TGTGCCAGCAGCCCCTACAGGCTGCTCATCTATGGCTACACCTTC	CASSPYRLLIYGYTF
once	TRBD1	TRBV27	TRBJ1-2	TGTGCCAACCGTCCGGGACAGGGTGAGAATGGCTACACCTTC	CANRPGQGENGYTF
.	.	TRBV19	TRBJ1-5	TGTGCCAGGGGTCGGAAAGGGGCTGGCAATCAGCCCCAGCATTTT	CARGRKGAGNQPQHF
.	.	TRBV11-1	TRBJ2-2	TGTGCCAGCAGCTTAGGACAGTACGGTACCGGGGAGCTGTTTTTT	CASSLGQYGTGELFF
.	.	TRBV18	TRBJ2-7	TGTGCCAGCTCACCAGGGAGGGGGACAGGATTTTCCTACGAGCAGTACTTC	CASSPGRGTGFSYEQYF
.	.	TRBV6-5	TRBJ2-7	TGTGCCAGCAGTTCCATGGACTTGGGGTACGAGCAGTACTTC	CASSSMDLGYEQYF
.	.	TRBV5-1	TRBJ2-7	TGCGCCAGCAGCTGGCGAAGACCCCAGGGGAGTTCGGACGAGCAGTACTTC	CASSWRRPQGSSDEQYF